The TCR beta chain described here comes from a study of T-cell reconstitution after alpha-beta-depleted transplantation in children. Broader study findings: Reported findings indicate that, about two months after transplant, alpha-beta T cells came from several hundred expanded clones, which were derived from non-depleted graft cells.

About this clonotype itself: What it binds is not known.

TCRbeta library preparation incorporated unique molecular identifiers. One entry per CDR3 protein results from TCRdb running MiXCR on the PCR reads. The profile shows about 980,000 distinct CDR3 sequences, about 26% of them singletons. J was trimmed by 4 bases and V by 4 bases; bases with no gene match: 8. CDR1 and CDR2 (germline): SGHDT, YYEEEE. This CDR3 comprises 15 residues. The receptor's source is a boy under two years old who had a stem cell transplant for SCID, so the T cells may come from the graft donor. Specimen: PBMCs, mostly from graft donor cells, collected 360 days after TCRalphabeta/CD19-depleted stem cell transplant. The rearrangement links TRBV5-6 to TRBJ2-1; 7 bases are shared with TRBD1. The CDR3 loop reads CASSKRGTEYNEQFF. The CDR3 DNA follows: TGTGCCAGCAGCAAGCGTGGGACAGAGTACAATGAGCAGTTCTTC.